The clone carrying this TCR beta chain was recorded once. Participants, 18 to 89 years old, spanned fewer than 25 US areas. Recovered participants had two consecutive negative NP/OP PCR tests, healthcare professional clearance, or symptom resolution. The sample comes from a study of blood T cell repertoires in COVID-19. Whole-study context: T cells, B-cell-depleted T cells, or PBMCs supplied cDNA or gDNA.

In the study's own analysis: From reference gene primer amplification, estimates of nucleated cell counts were derived. TCRdb's table, derived via immunoSEQ multiplex PCR, lists solely in-frame clones and lacks some. V, J and clone size were drawn from that table, and D and trimming were deduced from the DNA. The sample has roughly 280,000 clones, over 75% seen once. CDR1 is MGHRA and CDR2 is YSYEKL in the germline V gene. CDR3 length equals 14 residues. Trimming removed 1 base from V and 7 bases from J, with 11 bases in between. The sequence was obtained from a woman aged 18-30 years who had recovered from COVID-19. The material sequenced was PBMCs or T cells enriched from blood (not recorded which). The V gene is TRBV4-1, the J gene TRBJ1-5; the D gene is possibly TRBD1 (6 bases). CDR3: CASSQVGGGQPQHF. In DNA, the CDR3 is TGCGCCAGCAGCCAAGTTGGGGGCGGCCAGCCCCAGCATTTT.